The 5 T cell receptor beta chains below all came from one sample that was sequenced in a study of T cells after yellow fever vaccination (dated by TCRdb to between 2018 and 2021). The library was produced with 5' RACE. Sequencer: Illumina HiSeq 2500. Starting from the raw public reads, TCRdb applied fastp trimming at Q25, assembled clones with MiXCR and retained in-frame beta chains. Each CDR3 protein appears once, grouped with its most common genes and DNA. The sample table contains almost 600,000 distinct CDR3 sequences; only one count was recorded for roughly 14% of them. Of the sample, about 14% is held by the ten largest clones. What the treatment or condition label conveys for this sample: live attenuated yellow fever vaccine strain. Sequencing used PBMCs, obtained on the day of the yellow fever booster vaccination. The receptors come from a man aged 25 to 45 who received the YFV17D yellow fever vaccine.

This clonotype was seen a handful of times. The V call is TRBV20-1, the J call TRBJ2-1, with unresolved D. Deletions cut 3 bases from V and 4 bases from J, with 7 bases between. The germline V gene has CDR1 DFQATT and CDR2 SNEGSKA (reference sequence). The CDR3 runs 12 residues. The CDR3 here is CSASQKYNEQFF. Written as DNA, the CDR3 is TGCAGTGCTAGCCAGAAATACAATGAGCAGTTCTTC.

In this sample, this clonotype turned up a few times. The V and J genes are TRBV7-2 and TRBJ2-1; unclear D gene. The length of the CDR3 is 12 residues. Germline values: CDR1 SGHTA, CDR2 FQGNSA. Trimming stripped 5 bases from V and 8 bases from J, with 10 bases between. CDR3 loop: CASSRQRHEQFF. In DNA, the CDR3 is TGTGCCAGCAGCCGACAAAGACATGAGCAGTTCTTC.

J is TRBJ1-5 and V is TRBV20-1; possibly TRBD1 for D (6 bases). In germline, CDR1 is DFQATT, CDR2 SNEGSKA (reference sequence). The CDR3 is 14 residues long. The V gene lost 1 base and the J gene lost 3 bases, with 10 bases spanning the gap. DNA of the CDR3: TGCAGTGCTAGAGGGGGGGGCTCCAATCAGCCCCAGCATTTT. Translation: CSARGGGSNQPQHF.

The rearrangement links TRBV7-9 to TRBJ2-3; D tentatively reads TRBD1 or TRBD2 (6 bases each). V gave up 5 bases and J gave up 3 bases, with 18 bases separating them. From germline, CDR1 is SEHNR and CDR2 FQNEAQ (reference sequence). There are 16 residues in the CDR3. The CDR3 reads CASSPTRGSVTDTQYF. The CDR3 region has the DNA TGTGCCAGCAGCCCGACTAGGGGGAGTGTTACAGATACGCAGTATTTT.

In its sample, this clonotype was seen many times. The chain carries TRBV6-1 and TRBJ2-1; tentatively, D is TRBD1 (6 bases). This CDR3 is built from 12 residues. V was clipped by 11 bases and J by 5 bases, with 13 bases between them. In germline, CDR1 is MNHNS, CDR2 SASEGT. The CDR3 DNA reads as TGTGCCTCTCAGGGGTGGAACAATGAGCAGTTCTTC. Encoded protein: CASQGWNNEQFF.